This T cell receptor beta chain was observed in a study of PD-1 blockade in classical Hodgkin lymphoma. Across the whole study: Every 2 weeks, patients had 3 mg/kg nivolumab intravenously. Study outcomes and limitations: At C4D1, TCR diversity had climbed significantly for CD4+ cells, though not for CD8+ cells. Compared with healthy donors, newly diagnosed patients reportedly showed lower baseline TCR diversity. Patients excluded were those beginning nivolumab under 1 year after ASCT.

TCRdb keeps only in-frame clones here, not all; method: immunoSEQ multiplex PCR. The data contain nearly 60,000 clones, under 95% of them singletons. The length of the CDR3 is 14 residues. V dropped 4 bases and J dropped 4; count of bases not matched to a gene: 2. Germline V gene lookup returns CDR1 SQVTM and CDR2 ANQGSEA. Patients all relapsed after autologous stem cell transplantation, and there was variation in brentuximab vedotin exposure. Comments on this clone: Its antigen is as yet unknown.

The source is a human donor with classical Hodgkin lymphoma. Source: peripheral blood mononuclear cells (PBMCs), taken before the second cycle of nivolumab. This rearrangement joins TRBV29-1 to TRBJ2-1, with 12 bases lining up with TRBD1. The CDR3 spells CSVGDRGRYNEQFF. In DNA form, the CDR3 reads TGCAGCGTTGGGGACAGGGGGCGATACAATGAGCAGTTCTTC.